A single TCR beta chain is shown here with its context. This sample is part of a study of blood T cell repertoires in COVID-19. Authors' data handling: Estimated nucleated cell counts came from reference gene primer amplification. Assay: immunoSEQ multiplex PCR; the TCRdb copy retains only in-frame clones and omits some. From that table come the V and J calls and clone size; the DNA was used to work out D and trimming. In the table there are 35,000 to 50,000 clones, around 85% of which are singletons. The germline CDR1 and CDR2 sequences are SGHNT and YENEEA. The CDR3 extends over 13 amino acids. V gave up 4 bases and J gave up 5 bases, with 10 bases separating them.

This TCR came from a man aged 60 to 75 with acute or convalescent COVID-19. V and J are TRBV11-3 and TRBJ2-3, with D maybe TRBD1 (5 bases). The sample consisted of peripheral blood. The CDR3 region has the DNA TGTGCCAGCAGCTATCAGGGCGGAGATACGCAGTATTTT. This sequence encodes CASSYQGGDTQYF. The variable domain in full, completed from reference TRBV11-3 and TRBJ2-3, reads EAGVVQSPRYKIIEKKQPVAFWCNPISGHNTLYWYLQNLGQGPELLIRYENEEAVDDSQLPKDRFSAERLKGVDSTLKIQPAELGDSAVYLCASSYQGGDTQYFGPGTRLTVL.